The 2 T cell receptor beta chains listed next were all sequenced from one sample in a study of cytomegalovirus exposure and HLA in healthy donors. This PCR relied on a set of 60 Vbeta primers and 13 Jbeta primers. The data were produced by immunoSEQ multiplex PCR, yet TCRdb's version contains in-frame clones alone and is incomplete. This listing includes under 150,000 clones. What was sequenced was PBMCs. The receptors were gathered from a man in his forties in good health and CMV-seronegative.

The chain recombines TRBV6-1 with TRBJ2-3; no clear D. V lost 6 bases and J 6 bases, leaving 13 bases between the germline ends. In germline, CDR1 is MNHNS, CDR2 SASEGT. CDR3 length: 13 amino acids. The CDR3 coding sequence is TGTGCCAGCAGGGATGACTGGCGGGATACGCAGTATTTT. Residues: CASRDDWRDTQYF.

The chain has TRBV9 and TRBJ2-5; 12 bases are shared with TRBD2. V was clipped by 2 bases and J by 4 bases; unmatched bases: 0. The CDR3 extends over 14 amino acids. Looked up from germline, CDR1 is SGDLS and CDR2 is YYNGEE. As DNA, the CDR3 is TGTGCCAGCAGCGTGACTAGCGGGGGAGAGACCCAGTACTTC. The encoded protein is CASSVTSGGETQYF.